These 3 T cell receptor beta chains were sequenced from one sample in a study of T cells in Graves' hyperthyroidism and ophthalmopathy. RNA transcripts gave rise to amplified TCR beta CDR3 regions. First-round RT-PCR of the TCR CDR3 relied on the HTBI primer set. MiXCR, run by TCRdb on the multiplex PCR reads, gives a single entry per CDR3 protein. The sample has roughly 200,000 distinct CDR3 sequences, approximately 20% seen once. Sequences were obtained from blood. The receptor set was obtained from a man aged 40-49 years with Graves' hyperthyroidism.

The J gene is TRBJ2-3, the V gene TRBV28; D gene ambiguous. With 7 bases removed from V and 1 base from J, the gap between germline ends came to 9 bases. CDR3 size: 13 residues. The germline V gene encodes CDR1 MDHEN and CDR2 SYDVKM. The CDR3 loop reads CASTIQGTDTQYF. Here the CDR3 DNA reads TGTGCCAGCACAATCCAGGGCACAGATACGCAGTATTTT.

This clonotype was counted ten times or more. V is TRBV18 and J is TRBJ1-5; 8 bases are a match to TRBD1. The junction had 8 bases not matched to a gene; V was cut back by 5 bases and J by 2 bases. The CDR3 contains 16 residues. Germline CDR1 reads KGHSH; CDR2 reads LQKENI. The CDR3 reads CASSSQGAYGNQPQHF. The CDR3 DNA follows: TGTGCCAGCTCAAGTCAGGGGGCATACGGCAATCAGCCCCAGCATTTT.

This clonotype was detected many times. The gene calls are TRBV7-9 and TRBJ2-1, with TRBD2 matching 15 bases. Trimming cost V 0 bases and J 15 bases; bases outside gene matches: 9. The CDR3 has 16 residues. Germline V gives CDR1 SEHNR, CDR2 FQNEAQ (reference sequence). CDR3 sequence reads: CASSLAPGLAGGPLFF. CDR3 in DNA: TGTGCCAGCAGCTTAGCTCCCGGACTAGCGGGGGGGCCTCTGTTCTTC.